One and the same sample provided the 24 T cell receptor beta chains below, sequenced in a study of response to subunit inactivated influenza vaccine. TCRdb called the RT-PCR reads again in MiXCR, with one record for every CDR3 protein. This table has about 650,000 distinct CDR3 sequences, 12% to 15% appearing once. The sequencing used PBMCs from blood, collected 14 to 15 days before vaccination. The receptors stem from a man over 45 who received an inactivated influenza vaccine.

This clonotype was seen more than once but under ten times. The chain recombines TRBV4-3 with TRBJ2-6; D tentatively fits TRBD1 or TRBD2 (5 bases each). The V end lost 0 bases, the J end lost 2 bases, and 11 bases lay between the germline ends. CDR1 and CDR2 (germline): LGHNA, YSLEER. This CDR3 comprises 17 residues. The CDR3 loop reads CASSQDQGAAGANVLTF. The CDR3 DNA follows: TGCGCCAGCAGCCAAGATCAGGGAGCGGCTGGGGCCAACGTCCTGACTTTC.

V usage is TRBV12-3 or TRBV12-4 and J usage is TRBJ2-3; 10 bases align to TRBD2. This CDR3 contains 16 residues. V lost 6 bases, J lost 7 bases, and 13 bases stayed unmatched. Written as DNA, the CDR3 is TGTGCCAGCAGCCTCGTAGAGCGGGGGGGCCGCAATACGCAGTATTTT. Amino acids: CASSLVERGGRNTQYF.

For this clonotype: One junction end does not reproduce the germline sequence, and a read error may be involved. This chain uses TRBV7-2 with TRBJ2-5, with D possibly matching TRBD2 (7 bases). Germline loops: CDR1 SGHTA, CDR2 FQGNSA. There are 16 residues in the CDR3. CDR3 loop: CASSLLAGAGQGTQYF. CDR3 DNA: TGTGCCAGCAGCTTACTCGCGGGGGCTGGCCAAGGGACCCAGTACTTC.

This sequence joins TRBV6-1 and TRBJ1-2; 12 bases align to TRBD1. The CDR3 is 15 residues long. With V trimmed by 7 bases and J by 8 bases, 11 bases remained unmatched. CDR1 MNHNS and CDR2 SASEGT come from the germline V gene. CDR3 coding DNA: TGTGCCAGCACCGAGAGGGGGGACAGGGGGCTCGGCTACACCTTC. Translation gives CASTERGDRGLGYTF.

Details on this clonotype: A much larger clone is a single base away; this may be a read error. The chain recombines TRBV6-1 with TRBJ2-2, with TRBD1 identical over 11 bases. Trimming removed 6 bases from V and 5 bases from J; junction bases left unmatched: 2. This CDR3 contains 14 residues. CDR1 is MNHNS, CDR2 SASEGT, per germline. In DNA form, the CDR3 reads TGTGCCAGCAGACGGGACAGGGGGACCGGGGAGCTGTTTTTT. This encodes CASRRDRGTGELFF.

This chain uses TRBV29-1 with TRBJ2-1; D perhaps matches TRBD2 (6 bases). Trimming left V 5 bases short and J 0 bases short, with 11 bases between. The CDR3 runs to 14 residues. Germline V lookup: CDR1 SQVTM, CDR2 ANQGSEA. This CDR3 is CSVIAGFSYNEQFF. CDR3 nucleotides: TGCAGCGTTATCGCGGGGTTCTCCTACAATGAGCAGTTCTTC.

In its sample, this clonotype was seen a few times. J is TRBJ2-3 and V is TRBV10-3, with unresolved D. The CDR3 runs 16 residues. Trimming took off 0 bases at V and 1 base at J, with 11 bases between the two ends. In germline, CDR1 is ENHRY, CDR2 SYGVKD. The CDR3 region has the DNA TGTGCCATCAGTGAGTCCTCGGCTTTAGGCACAGATACGCAGTATTTT. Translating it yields CAISESSALGTDTQYF.

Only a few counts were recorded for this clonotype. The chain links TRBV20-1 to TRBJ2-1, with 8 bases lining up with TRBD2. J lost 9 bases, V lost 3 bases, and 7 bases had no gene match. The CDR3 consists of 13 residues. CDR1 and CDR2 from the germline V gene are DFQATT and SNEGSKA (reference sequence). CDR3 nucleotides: TGCAGTGCTAGTACCGGGAGGGCTACTGAGCAGTTCTTC. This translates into CSASTGRATEQFF.

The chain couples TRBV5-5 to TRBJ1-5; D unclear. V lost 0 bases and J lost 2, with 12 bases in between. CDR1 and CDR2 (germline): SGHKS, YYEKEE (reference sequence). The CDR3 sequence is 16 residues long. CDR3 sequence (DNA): TGTGCCAGCAGCTTGGCGGAAGCGCAAGGCAATCAGCCCCAGCATTTT. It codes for CASSLAEAQGNQPQHF.

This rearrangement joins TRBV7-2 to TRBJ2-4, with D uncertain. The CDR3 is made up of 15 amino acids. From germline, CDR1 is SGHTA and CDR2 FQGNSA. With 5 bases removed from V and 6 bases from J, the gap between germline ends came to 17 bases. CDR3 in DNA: TGTGCCAGCAGCCCCCCGGCCTCAGTCGGAAACATTCAGTACTTC. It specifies CASSPPASVGNIQYF.

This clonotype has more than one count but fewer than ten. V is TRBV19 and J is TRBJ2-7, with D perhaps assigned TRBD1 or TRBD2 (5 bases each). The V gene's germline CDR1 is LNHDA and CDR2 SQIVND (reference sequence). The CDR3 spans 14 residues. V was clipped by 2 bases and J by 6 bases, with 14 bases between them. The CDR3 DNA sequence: TGTGCCAGTAGTATAAAGCGGCAGGGTGCCGAGCAGTACTTC. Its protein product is CASSIKRQGAEQYF. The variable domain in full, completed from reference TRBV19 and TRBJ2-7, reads DGGITQSPKYLFRKEGQNVTLSCEQNLNHDAMYWYRQDPGQGLRLIYYSQIVNDFQKGDIAEGYSVSREKKESFPLTVTSAQKNPTAFYLCASSIKRQGAEQYFGPGTRLTVT.

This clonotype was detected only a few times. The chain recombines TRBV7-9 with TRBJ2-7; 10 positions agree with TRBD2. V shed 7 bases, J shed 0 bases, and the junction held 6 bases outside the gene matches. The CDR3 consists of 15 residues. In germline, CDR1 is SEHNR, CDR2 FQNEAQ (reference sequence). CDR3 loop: CASNPLAGVSYEQYF. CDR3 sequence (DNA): TGTGCCAGCAATCCCCTAGCGGGAGTCTCCTACGAGCAGTACTTC. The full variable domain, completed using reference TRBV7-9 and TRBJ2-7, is DTGVSQNPRHKITKRGQNVTFRCDPISEHNRLYWYRQTLGQGPEFLTYFQNEAQLEKSRLLSDRFSAERPKGSFSTLEIQRTEQGDSAMYLCASNPLAGVSYEQYFGPGTRLTVT.

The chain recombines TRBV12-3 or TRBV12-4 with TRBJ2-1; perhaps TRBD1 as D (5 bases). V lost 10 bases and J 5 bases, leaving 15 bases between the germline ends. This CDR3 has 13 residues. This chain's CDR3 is CATLSDMNNEQFF. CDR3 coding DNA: TGTGCCACTTTGTCGGACATGAACAATGAGCAGTTCTTC.

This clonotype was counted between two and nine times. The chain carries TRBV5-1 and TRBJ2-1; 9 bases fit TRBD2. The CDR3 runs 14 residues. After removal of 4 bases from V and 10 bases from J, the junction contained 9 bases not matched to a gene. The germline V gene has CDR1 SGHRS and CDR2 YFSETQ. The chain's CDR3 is CASSVSAGGGEQFF. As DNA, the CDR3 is TGCGCCAGCAGCGTGTCAGCGGGAGGAGGAGAGCAGTTCTTC. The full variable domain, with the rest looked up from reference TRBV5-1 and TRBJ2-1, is KAGVTQTPRYLIKTRGQQVTLSCSPISGHRSVSWYQQTPGQGLQFLFEYFSETQRNKGNFPGRFSGRQFSNSRSEMNVSTLELGDSALYLCASSVSAGGGEQFFGPGTRLTVL.

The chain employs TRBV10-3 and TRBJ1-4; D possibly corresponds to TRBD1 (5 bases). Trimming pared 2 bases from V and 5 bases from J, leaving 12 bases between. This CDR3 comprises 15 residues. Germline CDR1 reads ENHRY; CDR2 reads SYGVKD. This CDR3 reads CAISEGGGNNEKLFF. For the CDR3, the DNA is TGTGCCATCAGTGAGGGGGGAGGAAACAATGAAAAACTGTTTTTT.

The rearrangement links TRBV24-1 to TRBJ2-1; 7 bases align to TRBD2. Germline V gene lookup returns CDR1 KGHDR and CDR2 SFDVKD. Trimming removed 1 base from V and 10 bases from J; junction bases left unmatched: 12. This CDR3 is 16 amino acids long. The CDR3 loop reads CATSDFGAGVSREQFF. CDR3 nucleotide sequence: TGTGCCACCAGTGATTTTGGGGCGGGAGTATCCCGGGAGCAGTTCTTC.

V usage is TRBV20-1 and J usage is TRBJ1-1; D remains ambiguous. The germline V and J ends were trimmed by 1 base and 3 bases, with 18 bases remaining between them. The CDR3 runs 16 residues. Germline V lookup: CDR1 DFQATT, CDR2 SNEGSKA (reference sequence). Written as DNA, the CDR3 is TGCAGTGCTAGAGCAGGAATTGGAGGTGCGGACACTGAAGCTTTCTTT. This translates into CSARAGIGGADTEAFF.

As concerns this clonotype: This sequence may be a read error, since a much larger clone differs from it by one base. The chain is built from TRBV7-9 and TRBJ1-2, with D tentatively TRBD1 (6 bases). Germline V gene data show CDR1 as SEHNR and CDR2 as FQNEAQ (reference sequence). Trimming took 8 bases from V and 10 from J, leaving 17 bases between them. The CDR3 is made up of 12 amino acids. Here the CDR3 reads CASGQTSRVYTF. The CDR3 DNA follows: TGTGCCAGCGGACAGACTTCTCGTGTCTACACCTTC.

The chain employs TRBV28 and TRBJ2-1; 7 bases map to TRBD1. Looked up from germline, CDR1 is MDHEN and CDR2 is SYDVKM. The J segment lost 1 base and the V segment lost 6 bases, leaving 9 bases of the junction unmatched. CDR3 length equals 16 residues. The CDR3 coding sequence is TGTGCCAGCAGCAGAGACAGGGTTCGTTCCTACAATGAGCAGTTCTTC. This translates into CASSRDRVRSYNEQFF.

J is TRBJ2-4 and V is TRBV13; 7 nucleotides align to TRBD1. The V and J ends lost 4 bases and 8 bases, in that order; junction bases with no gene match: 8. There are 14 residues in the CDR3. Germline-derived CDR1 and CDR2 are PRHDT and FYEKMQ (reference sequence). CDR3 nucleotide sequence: TGTGCCAGCAGCTCCCAGGGGGACGGGGACATTCAGTACTTC. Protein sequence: CASSSQGDGDIQYF.

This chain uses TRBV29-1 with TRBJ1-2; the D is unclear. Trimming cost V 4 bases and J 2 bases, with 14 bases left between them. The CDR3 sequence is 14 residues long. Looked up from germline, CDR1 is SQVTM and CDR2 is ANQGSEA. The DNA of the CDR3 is TGCAGCGTTGGTTCGGGAGGTCTGAACTATGGCTACACCTTC. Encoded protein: CSVGSGGLNYGYTF.

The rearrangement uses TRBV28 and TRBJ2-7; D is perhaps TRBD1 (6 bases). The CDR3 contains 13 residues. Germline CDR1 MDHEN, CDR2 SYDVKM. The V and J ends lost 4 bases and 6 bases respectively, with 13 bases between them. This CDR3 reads CASSSHQGPEQYF. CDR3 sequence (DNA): TGTGCCAGCAGTTCGCACCAGGGGCCCGAGCAGTACTTC.

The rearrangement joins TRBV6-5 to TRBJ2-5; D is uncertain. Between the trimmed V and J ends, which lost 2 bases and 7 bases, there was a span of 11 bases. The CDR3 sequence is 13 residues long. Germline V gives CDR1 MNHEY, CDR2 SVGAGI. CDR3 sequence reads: CASSYKPPGTQYF. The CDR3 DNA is TGTGCCAGCAGTTACAAACCCCCTGGGACCCAGTACTTC.

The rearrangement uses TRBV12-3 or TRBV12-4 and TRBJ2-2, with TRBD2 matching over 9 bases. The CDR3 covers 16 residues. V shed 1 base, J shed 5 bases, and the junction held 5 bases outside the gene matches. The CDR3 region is CASSLGSGRVTGELFF. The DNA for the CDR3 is TGTGCCAGCAGTTTAGGTAGCGGGAGAGTGACCGGGGAGCTGTTTTTT.